This T cell receptor (beta chain) appears in the sequencing data of a study of T cell responses to AZD1222 COVID-19 vaccine. The table came from immunoSEQ multiplex PCR; TCRdb's copy has only in-frame clones and leaves some out. The table shows 100,000 to 150,000 clones, with under 90% occurring only once. This CDR3 has 16 amino acids. V lost 0 bases, J lost 9 bases, and 15 bases lay in between. Looked up from germline, CDR1 is MNHNY and CDR2 is SVGAGI (reference sequence). The clonotype comes from an adult in good health. The sequences come from peripheral blood, collected on day 0 of AZD1222 vaccination. This rearrangement joins TRBV6-6 to TRBJ1-6; D unclear. CDR3 bases: TGTGCCAGCAGTTACTCGACACTAGGGATAGGTTCACCCCTCCACTTT. Its translation is CASSYSTLGIGSPLHF.